Given below is one T cell receptor beta chain in context. Its cognate antigen is unknown. Researchers ran the PCR with 60 Vbeta and 13 Jbeta primers. Per the original data handling: Per a later analysis, the number of unique TCR beta chains was roughly 83 million, of which 9 million to 12 million were shared. Data came from immunoSEQ multiplex PCR; TCRdb stores just in-frame clones and leaves some out. V, J and clone size derive from that table, while D and trimming were established from the DNA sequence. The sample comprises around 150,000 clones, roughly 80% of which are singletons, and roughly 2% rests with the top ten. The sample originates from a study of cytomegalovirus exposure and HLA in healthy donors. In the study overall: Early on, a data release was issued that held 80 million or so unique TCRs from HLA-typed donors.

Study findings and constraints: Segments of the TCR beta V type were, in most cases, productive about 87% or about 30% of the time in an earlier analysis.

This CDR3 spans 16 amino acids. The germline CDR1 and CDR2 sequences are SGHTA and FQGNSA. J gave up 0 bases and V 5 bases, and 4 bases lay outside the gene matches. The TCR originated in a female donor in good health and CMV-seronegative. This chain links TRBV7-2 with TRBJ1-3; 10 bases fit TRBD1. Sequencing was carried out using PBMCs. CDR3 loop: CASSPDRGPSGNTIYF. The CDR3 DNA reads TGTGCCAGCAGCCCAGACAGGGGGCCCTCTGGAAACACCATATATTTT. The full variable domain, rest sourced from reference TRBV7-2 and TRBJ1-3, is GAGVSQSPSNKVTEKGKDVELRCDPISGHTALYWYRQSLGQGLEFLIYFQGNSAPDKSGLPSDRFSAERTGGSVSTLTIQRTQQEDSAVYLCASSPDRGPSGNTIYFGEGSWLTVV.